This T cell receptor beta chain was sequenced for a study of T-cell memory formation after mild COVID-19. TCRdb itself ran the 5' RACE reads through MiXCR, one entry per CDR3 protein. Of tens of thousands of distinct CDR3 sequences detected, 12% appear once; the ten largest clones hold almost 25%. Deletions cut 4 bases from V and 1 base from J, with 14 bases between. The germline CDR1 and CDR2 sequences are MNHNS and SASEGT. This CDR3 is built from 15 residues. The specimen sequenced was PBMCs or a T cell subset sorted from them (not recorded which). The TCR sequence derives from a man between 18 and 29 years old who had mild COVID-19 (a few samples of this study predate the infection). Cell type and time point are not known. The chain combines TRBV6-1 with TRBJ2-7; D may be TRBD2 (5 bases). The CDR3, as DNA: TGTGCCAGCAGTGTTGAACTAGTTGTGTCCTACGAGCAGTACGTC. Protein sequence: CASSVELVVSYEQYV.